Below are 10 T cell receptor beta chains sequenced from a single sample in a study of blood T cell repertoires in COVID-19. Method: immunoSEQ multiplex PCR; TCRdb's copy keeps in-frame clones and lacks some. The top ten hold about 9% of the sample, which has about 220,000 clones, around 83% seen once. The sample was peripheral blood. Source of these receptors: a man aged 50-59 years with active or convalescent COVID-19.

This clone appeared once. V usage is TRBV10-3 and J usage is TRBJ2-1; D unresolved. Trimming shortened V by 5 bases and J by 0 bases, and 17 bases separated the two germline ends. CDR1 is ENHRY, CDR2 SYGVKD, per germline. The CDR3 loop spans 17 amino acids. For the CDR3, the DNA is TGTGCCATCAGTCGTACCCCGCCACCGAGCTCCTACAATGAGCAGTTCTTC. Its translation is CAISRTPPPSSYNEQFF.

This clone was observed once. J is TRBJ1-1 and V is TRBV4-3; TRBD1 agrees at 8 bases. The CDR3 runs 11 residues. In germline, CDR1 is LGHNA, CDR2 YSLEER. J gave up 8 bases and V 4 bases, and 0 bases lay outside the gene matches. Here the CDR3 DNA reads TGCGCCAGCAGCCGGACAGGGGAAGCTTTCTTT. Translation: CASSRTGEAFF.

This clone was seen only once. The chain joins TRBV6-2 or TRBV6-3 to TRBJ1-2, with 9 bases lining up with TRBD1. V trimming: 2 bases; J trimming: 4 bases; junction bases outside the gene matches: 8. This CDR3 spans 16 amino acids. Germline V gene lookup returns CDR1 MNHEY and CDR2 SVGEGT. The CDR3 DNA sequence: TGTGCCAGCAGTTACCGCAGGGACAGGGAGTTCTATGGCTACACCTTC. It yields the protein CASSYRRDREFYGYTF.

The CDR3 reads CASSPGIGQDLYEQYF. The CDR3 nucleotides read TGTGCCAGTAGTCCGGGGATCGGACAGGACTTATACGAGCAGTACTTC. The chain combines TRBV19 with TRBJ2-7, with TRBD1 matching 7 bases. Per germline, CDR1 LNHDA and CDR2 SQIVND (reference sequence). V was clipped by 5 bases and J by 4 bases; unmatched bases: 14. The CDR3 contains 16 residues.

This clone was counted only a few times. Here the CDR3 DNA reads TGTGCCAGCAGCCCGGACAGAAACTATGGCTACACCTTC. This codes for CASSPDRNYGYTF. The chain has TRBV7-3 and TRBJ1-2, with a possible D match to TRBD1 (6 bases). V was clipped by 5 bases and J by 2 bases, with 9 bases between them. Germline lookup yields CDR1 SGHTA and CDR2 FQGTGA. The CDR3 is 13 amino acids.

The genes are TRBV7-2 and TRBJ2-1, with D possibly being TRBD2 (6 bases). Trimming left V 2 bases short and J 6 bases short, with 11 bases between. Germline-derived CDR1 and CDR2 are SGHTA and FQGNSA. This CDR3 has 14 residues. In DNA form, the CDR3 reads TGTGCCAGCAGCTTAACGGCGACTAGCAATGAGCAGTTCTTC. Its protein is CASSLTATSNEQFF.

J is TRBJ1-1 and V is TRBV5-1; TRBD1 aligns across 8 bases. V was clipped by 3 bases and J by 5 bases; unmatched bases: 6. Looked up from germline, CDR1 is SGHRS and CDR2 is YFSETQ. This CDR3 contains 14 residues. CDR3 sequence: CASSSQDRETEAFF. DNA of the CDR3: TGCGCCAGCAGCTCACAGGACAGGGAAACTGAAGCTTTCTTT.

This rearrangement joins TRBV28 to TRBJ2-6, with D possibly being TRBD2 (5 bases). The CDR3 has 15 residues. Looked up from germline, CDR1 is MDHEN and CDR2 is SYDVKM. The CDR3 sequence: CASEGSSSGANVLTF. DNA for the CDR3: TGTGCGAGTGAGGGTTCAAGCTCTGGGGCCAACGTCCTGACTTTC.

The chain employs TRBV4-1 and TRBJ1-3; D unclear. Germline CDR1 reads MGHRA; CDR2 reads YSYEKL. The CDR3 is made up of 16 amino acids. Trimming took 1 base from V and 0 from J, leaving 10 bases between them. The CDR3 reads CASSQGHPSSGNTIYF. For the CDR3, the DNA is TGCGCCAGCAGCCAAGGGCATCCCTCCTCTGGAAACACCATATATTTT.

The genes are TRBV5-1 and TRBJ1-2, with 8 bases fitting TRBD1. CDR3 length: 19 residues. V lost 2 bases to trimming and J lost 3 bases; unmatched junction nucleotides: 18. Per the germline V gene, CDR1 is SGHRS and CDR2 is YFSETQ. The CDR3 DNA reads TGCGCCAGCAGCTTATTATTGCCCCGGGCAGGGGGCCTGGACTATGGCTACACCTTC. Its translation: CASSLLLPRAGGLDYGYTF. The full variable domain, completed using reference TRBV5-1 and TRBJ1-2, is KAGVTQTPRYLIKTRGQQVTLSCSPISGHRSVSWYQQTPGQGLQFLFEYFSETQRNKGNFPGRFSGRQFSNSRSEMNVSTLELGDSALYLCASSLLLPRAGGLDYGYTFGSGTRLTVV.